Detailed here is one TCR beta chain. The sample originates from a study of blood T cell repertoires in COVID-19. Study-wide background: Sources were T cells, B-cell-depleted T cells, or PBMCs; the material itself was cDNA or gDNA.

As processed by the authors: Scientists estimated how many nucleated cells there were by amplifying reference gene primers. Profiled with immunoSEQ multiplex PCR; TCRdb holds only in-frame clones, not every one. That table gives V, J and clone size, and the DNA gave D and trimming. The sample has roughly 130,000 clones; 65% to 85% are singletons. This sequence originates from a man aged 65 to 79 with acute or convalescent COVID-19. Sample: peripheral blood.

The CDR3 nucleotides read TGTGCCAGCAGCGCCCGGGACAGGGGTCCTTCACCCCTCCACTTT. This gives the protein CASSARDRGPSPLHF. The rearrangement joins TRBV5-6 to TRBJ1-6; 10 positions agree with TRBD1. Germline loops: CDR1 SGHDT, CDR2 YYEEEE. V was clipped by 4 bases and J by 9 bases; unmatched bases: 7. The CDR3 loop spans 15 amino acids.